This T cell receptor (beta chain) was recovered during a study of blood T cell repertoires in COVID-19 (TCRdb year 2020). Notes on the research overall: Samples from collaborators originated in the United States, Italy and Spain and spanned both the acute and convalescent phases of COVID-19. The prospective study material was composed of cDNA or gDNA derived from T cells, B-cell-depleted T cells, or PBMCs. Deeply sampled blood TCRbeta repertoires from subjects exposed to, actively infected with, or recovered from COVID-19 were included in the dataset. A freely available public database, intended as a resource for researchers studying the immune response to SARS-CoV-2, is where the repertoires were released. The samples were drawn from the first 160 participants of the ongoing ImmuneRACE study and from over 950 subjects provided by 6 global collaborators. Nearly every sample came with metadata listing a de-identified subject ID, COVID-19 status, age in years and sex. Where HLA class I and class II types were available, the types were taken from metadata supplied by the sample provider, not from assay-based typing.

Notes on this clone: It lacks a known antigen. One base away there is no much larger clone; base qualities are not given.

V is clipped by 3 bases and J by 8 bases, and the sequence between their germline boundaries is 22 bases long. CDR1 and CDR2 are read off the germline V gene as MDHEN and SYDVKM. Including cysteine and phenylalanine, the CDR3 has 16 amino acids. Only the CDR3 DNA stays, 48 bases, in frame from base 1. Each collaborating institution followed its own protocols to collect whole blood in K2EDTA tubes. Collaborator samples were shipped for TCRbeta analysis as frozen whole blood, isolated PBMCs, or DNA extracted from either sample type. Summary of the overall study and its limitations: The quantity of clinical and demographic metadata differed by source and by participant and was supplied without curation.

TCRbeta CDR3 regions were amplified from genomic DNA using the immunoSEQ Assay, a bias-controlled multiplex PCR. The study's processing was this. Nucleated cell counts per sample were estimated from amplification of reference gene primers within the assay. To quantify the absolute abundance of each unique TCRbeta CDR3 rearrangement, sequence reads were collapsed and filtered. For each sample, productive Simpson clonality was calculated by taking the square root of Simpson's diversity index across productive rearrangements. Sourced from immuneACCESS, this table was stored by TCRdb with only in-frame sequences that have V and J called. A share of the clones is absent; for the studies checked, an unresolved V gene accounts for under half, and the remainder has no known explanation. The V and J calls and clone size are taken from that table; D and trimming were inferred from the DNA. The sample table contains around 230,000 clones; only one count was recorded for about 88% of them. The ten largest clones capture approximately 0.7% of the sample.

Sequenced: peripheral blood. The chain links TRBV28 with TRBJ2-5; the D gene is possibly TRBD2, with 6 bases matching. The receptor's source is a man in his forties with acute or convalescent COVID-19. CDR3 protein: CASSFPLWRGQGTQYF. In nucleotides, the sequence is TGTGCCAGCAGTTTTCCCCTGTGGCGGGGCCAGGGAACCCAGTACTTC.